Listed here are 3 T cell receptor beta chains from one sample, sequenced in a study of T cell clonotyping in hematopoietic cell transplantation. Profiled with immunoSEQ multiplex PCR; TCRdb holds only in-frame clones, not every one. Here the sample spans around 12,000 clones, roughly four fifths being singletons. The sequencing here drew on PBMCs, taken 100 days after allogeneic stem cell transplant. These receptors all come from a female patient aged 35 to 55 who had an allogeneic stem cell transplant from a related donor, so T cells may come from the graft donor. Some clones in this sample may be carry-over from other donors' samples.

DNA of the CDR3: TGCGCCAGCAGCCTAGGCGGCAACTCTAACTATGGCTACACCTTC. This codes for CASSLGGNSNYGYTF. V usage is TRBV4-3 and J usage is TRBJ1-2, with no clear D. The CDR3 has 15 amino acids. The germline gives CDR1 LGHNA, CDR2 YSLEER. Trimming took 4 bases from V and 0 from J, leaving 12 bases between them.

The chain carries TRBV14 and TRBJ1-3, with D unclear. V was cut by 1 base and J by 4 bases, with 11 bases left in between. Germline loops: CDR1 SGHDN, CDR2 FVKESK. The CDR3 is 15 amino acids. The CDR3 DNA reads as TGTGCCAGCAGCCAAGCGTACGGTTACGGAAACACCATATATTTT. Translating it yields CASSQAYGYGNTIYF.

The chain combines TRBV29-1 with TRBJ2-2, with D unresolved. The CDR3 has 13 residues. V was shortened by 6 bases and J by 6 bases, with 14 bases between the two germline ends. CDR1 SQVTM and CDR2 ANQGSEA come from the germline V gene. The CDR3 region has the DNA TGCAGCGTCCAACTAACATCCGCCGGGGAGCTGTTTTTT. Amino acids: CSVQLTSAGELFF.